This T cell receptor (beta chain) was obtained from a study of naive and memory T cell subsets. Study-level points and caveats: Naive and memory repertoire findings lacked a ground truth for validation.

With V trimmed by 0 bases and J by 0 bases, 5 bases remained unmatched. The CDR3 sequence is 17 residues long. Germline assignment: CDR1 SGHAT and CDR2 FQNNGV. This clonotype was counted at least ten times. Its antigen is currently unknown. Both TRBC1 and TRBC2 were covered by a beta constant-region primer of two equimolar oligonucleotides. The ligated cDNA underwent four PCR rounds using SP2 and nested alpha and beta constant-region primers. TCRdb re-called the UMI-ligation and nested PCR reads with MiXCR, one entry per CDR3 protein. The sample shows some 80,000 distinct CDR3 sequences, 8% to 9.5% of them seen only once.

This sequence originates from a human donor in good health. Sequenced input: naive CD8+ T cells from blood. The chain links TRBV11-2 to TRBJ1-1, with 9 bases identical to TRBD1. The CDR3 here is CASSLDPTGGLNTEAFF. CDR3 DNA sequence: TGTGCCAGCAGCTTAGACCCGACAGGGGGGTTGAACACTGAAGCTTTCTTT.